The rows below give T cell receptor beta chains drawn from one sample of a study of memory CD4+ T cells and cytomegalovirus serostatus. Data came from immunoSEQ multiplex PCR; TCRdb stores just in-frame clones and leaves some out. The table shows roughly 60,000 clones, with approximately 71% occurring only once. The material sequenced was memory CD4+ T cells from blood. These receptors were collected from an adult in good health and CMV-seronegative. The CDR3 runs from the conserved cysteine through the conserved F or W. The order of the fields is V gene, clone size, J gene, D gene, CDR3 DNA, CDR3 protein. The D gene is left open where the match is weak. Where a row states a size, it is once, few, many or the class of an expanded clone; other rows omit it.

v_gene: TRBV19
abundance: NA
j_gene: TRBJ1-1
d_gene: TRBD1
CDR3nt: TGTGCCAGTAGTATTAAGGACAGGGAACTCGCTGAAGCTTTCTTT
CDR3aa: CASSIKDRELAEAFF

v_gene: TRBV28
abundance: NA
j_gene: TRBJ2-7
d_gene: TRBD1
CDR3nt: TGTGCCAGCCGGCTTCTGGGACAGGGAATCTACGAGCAGTACTTC
CDR3aa: CASRLLGQGIYEQYF

v_gene: TRBV2
abundance: few
j_gene: TRBJ1-5
d_gene: NA
CDR3nt: TGTGCCAGCAGCAAGGAAGGGGGCAATCAGCCCCAGCATTTT
CDR3aa: CASSKEGGNQPQHF

v_gene: TRBV7-4
abundance: NA
j_gene: TRBJ2-3
d_gene: TRBD2
CDR3nt: TGTGCCAGGCACCGGGGGGACGAGGCCACAGATACGCAGTATTTT
CDR3aa: CARHRGDEATDTQYF

v_gene: TRBV27
abundance: NA
j_gene: TRBJ2-2
d_gene: NA
CDR3nt: TGTGCCAGCAGTTTACAGGGATCCGGCGGGGAGCTGTTTTTT
CDR3aa: CASSLQGSGGELFF

v_gene: TRBV7-6
abundance: NA
j_gene: TRBJ1-1
d_gene: TRBD1
CDR3nt: TGTGCCAGCAGCTTAGCGGCAGGGGGGGACACTGAAGCTTTCTTT
CDR3aa: CASSLAAGGDTEAFF

v_gene: TRBV28
abundance: few
j_gene: TRBJ1-2
d_gene: TRBD1
CDR3nt: TGTGCCAGCAGTCCCTCATCCGGACAGGCAGTCTATGGCTACACCTTC
CDR3aa: CASSPSSGQAVYGYTF

v_gene: TRBV7-2
abundance: NA
j_gene: TRBJ2-1
d_gene: NA
CDR3nt: TGTGCCAGCAGCTTATTCAGCAACAATGAGCAGTTCTTC
CDR3aa: CASSLFSNNEQFF

v_gene: TRBV29-1
abundance: NA
j_gene: TRBJ1-3
d_gene: TRBD1
CDR3nt: TGCAGCGTTGACGACAGGGGCTCTGGAAACACCATATATTTT
CDR3aa: CSVDDRGSGNTIYF

v_gene: TRBV10-3
abundance: NA
j_gene: TRBJ1-2
d_gene: NA
CDR3nt: TGTGCCATCAGTGAGTCGACGGGTCAGGGGCATAGCTACACCTTC
CDR3aa: CAISESTGQGHSYTF

v_gene: TRBV6-1
abundance: NA
j_gene: TRBJ2-1
d_gene: NA
CDR3nt: TGTGCCAGCACAGCCGGCTATTCCTACAATGAGCAGTTCTTC
CDR3aa: CASTAGYSYNEQFF

v_gene: TRBV5-6
abundance: NA
j_gene: TRBJ2-3
d_gene: NA
CDR3nt: TGTGCCAGCAGCTTGACTTTACAACTCACAGATACGCAGTATTTT
CDR3aa: CASSLTLQLTDTQYF

v_gene: TRBV7-3
abundance: NA
j_gene: TRBJ2-5
d_gene: NA
CDR3nt: TGTGCCAGCAGCTTAGGACCGCGAGAGACCCAGTACTTC
CDR3aa: CASSLGPRETQYF

v_gene: TRBV5-1
abundance: NA
j_gene: TRBJ1-1
d_gene: TRBD1
CDR3nt: TGCGCCAGCGGGACAGAGAGATTGAACACTGAAGCTTTCTTT
CDR3aa: CASGTERLNTEAFF

v_gene: TRBV6-1
abundance: NA
j_gene: TRBJ1-3
d_gene: NA
CDR3nt: TGTGCCAGCAGTGAAGGACCTTTCTCTGGAAACACCATATATTTT
CDR3aa: CASSEGPFSGNTIYF

v_gene: TRBV10-3
abundance: NA
j_gene: TRBJ2-1
d_gene: NA
CDR3nt: TGTGCCATCAGCGGTCCCCGTTACAATGAGCAGTTCTTC
CDR3aa: CAISGPRYNEQFF

v_gene: TRBV19
abundance: once
j_gene: TRBJ1-1
d_gene: NA
CDR3nt: TGTGCCAGTAGTACCAGGTCCAGGGGCACTGAAGCTTTCTTT
CDR3aa: CASSTRSRGTEAFF

v_gene: TRBV7-8
abundance: NA
j_gene: TRBJ2-1
d_gene: TRBD1
CDR3nt: TGTGCCAGCAGCTCCAGACAGGGGCTTTACAATGAGCAGTTCTTC
CDR3aa: CASSSRQGLYNEQFF

v_gene: TRBV19
abundance: NA
j_gene: TRBJ1-5
d_gene: NA
CDR3nt: TGTGCCAGTAGTATAGGAACAAATCAGCCCCAGCATTTT
CDR3aa: CASSIGTNQPQHF

v_gene: TRBV11-1
abundance: NA
j_gene: TRBJ1-6
d_gene: TRBD1
CDR3nt: TGTGCCAGCAGCAACACCGGGACAGTTTATAATTCACCCCTCCACTTT
CDR3aa: CASSNTGTVYNSPLHF

v_gene: TRBV19
abundance: NA
j_gene: TRBJ1-5
d_gene: TRBD1
CDR3nt: TGTGCCAGTAGTGCCACGACAGGGTCCAATCAGCCCCAGCATTTT
CDR3aa: CASSATTGSNQPQHF

v_gene: TRBV19
abundance: NA
j_gene: TRBJ2-7
d_gene: NA
CDR3nt: TGTGCCAGTAGTTCAGGGTCCTACGAGCAGTACTTC
CDR3aa: CASSSGSYEQYF

v_gene: TRBV4-1
abundance: NA
j_gene: TRBJ2-1
d_gene: NA
CDR3nt: TGCGCCAGCAGACTGATGCCGGGCCGTAATGAGCAGTTCTTC
CDR3aa: CASRLMPGRNEQFF

v_gene: TRBV30
abundance: NA
j_gene: TRBJ1-5
d_gene: NA
CDR3nt: TGTGCCTGGAGTGTCGGGGAAGGGCAGCCCCAGCATTTT
CDR3aa: CAWSVGEGQPQHF

v_gene: TRBV28
abundance: NA
j_gene: TRBJ1-1
d_gene: TRBD1
CDR3nt: TGTGCCAGCAGTCGGGACAGAAAAACTTTCTTT
CDR3aa: CASSRDRKTFF

v_gene: TRBV9
abundance: NA
j_gene: TRBJ1-4
d_gene: NA
CDR3nt: TGTGCCAGCAGCCCGGGGGGGGCTAATGAAAAACTGTTTTTT
CDR3aa: CASSPGGANEKLFF

v_gene: TRBV7-8
abundance: NA
j_gene: TRBJ1-3
d_gene: NA
CDR3nt: TGTGCCAGCAGCTTCGAGGCAGGCTCTGGAAACACCATATATTTT
CDR3aa: CASSFEAGSGNTIYF

v_gene: TRBV5-1
abundance: few
j_gene: TRBJ2-7
d_gene: NA
CDR3nt: TGCGCCAGCAGCTTGGAGGGACCGGGACGGACCTACGAGCAGTACTTC
CDR3aa: CASSLEGPGRTYEQYF

v_gene: TRBV12-2
abundance: NA
j_gene: TRBJ2-7
d_gene: NA
CDR3nt: TGTGCAAGTCGCAAACAGGGGCAAGGATTTAGCGGGGGATTCTACGAGCAGTACTTC
CDR3aa: CASRKQGQGFSGGFYEQYF

v_gene: TRBV7-9
abundance: NA
j_gene: TRBJ1-1
d_gene: TRBD1
CDR3nt: TGTGCCAGCAGCTTAGAGGGGGCGGCTGAAGCTTTCTTT
CDR3aa: CASSLEGAAEAFF

v_gene: TRBV19
abundance: NA
j_gene: TRBJ1-1
d_gene: NA
CDR3nt: TGTGCCAGTAGTATTATAGGGTTGAACACTGAAGCTTTCTTT
CDR3aa: CASSIIGLNTEAFF

v_gene: TRBV7-2
abundance: NA
j_gene: TRBJ1-1
d_gene: TRBD1
CDR3nt: TGTGCCAGCAGCTTAGGGACAGGGAGGATGAACACTGAAGCTTTCTTT
CDR3aa: CASSLGTGRMNTEAFF